These T cell receptor beta chains were read from a single sample in a study of Ad26.COV2.S vaccination and SARS-CoV-2 variants. TCRdb's table, derived via immunoSEQ multiplex PCR, lists solely in-frame clones and lacks some. Of 430,000 or so clones in the sample, 89% were seen once. This specimen consisted of peripheral blood, obtained in a trial of Ad26.COV2.S vaccine versus placebo. Receptor source: a person between 18 and 59 years old who received the Ad26.COV2.S COVID-19 vaccine or a placebo. CDR3s include the opening cysteine and the closing phenylalanine or tryptophan. The order of the fields is V gene, D gene, clone size, CDR3 protein. A D gene is named only where the DNA matches it firmly. The size entry is marked missing in some rows and otherwise reads once, few, many or a size class.

TRBV5-1,TRBD2,once,CASSFLSTGTSDNEQFF
TRBV18,TRBD1,NA,CASSPGTGVGNTIYF
TRBV18,NA,once,CASSPQIRANNEQFF
TRBV5-1,TRBD1,NA,CASSAQGAAYGYTF
TRBV27,TRBD2,NA,CASSFPPGTSGNEQFF
TRBV29-1,NA,NA,CSLSPGVF
TRBV6-4,TRBD1,NA,CASSGEQGMPGNTIYF
TRBV3-1/TRBV3-2,NA,few,CASSPFEGYGYTF
TRBV4-1,TRBD2,NA,CASSRGGRDTQYF
TRBV11-3,NA,NA,CASSPADTQYF
TRBV19,TRBD1,NA,CASEPGQGREKLFF
TRBV6-6,NA,NA,CASSYPGVGQPQHF
TRBV4-1,NA,few,CASSQVIQPLVQPQHF
TRBV5-4,NA,NA,CASSGRGLNTEAFF
TRBV3-1/TRBV3-2,TRBD2,NA,CASTGTSGPHSGANVLTF
TRBV12-3/TRBV12-4,NA,NA,CASSLDPEETQYF
TRBV11-2,NA,NA,CATLNPGGADTQYF
TRBV20-1,NA,NA,CSARGARELFF
TRBV5-4,NA,few,CASSLFNQPQHF
TRBV18,NA,NA,CASSPPTSEKLFF
TRBV5-1,NA,NA,CASSLDRVGGRFF
TRBV18,TRBD2,few,CASSPPSGRGGLYNEQFF
TRBV5-1,NA,NA,CASSGGRSPYEQYF
TRBV5-8,NA,once,CASSINSPLHF
TRBV3-1/TRBV3-2,NA,NA,CASSQVGRDTEAFF
TRBV19,TRBD1,NA,CASSMGQGGVNEQFF
TRBV15,NA,NA,CATSVDPNTGELFF
TRBV5-1,TRBD2,NA,CASSLGLAFNSDTQYF
TRBV11-3,NA,NA,CASSYDRRTYNEQFF
TRBV5-1,NA,NA,CASSSHLRGPDTQYF
TRBV6-2/TRBV6-3,TRBD1,NA,CASSYHRGRSSYNEQFF
TRBV28,NA,once,CASSLFGPYGYTF
TRBV11-2,NA,NA,CASSLVGLNTEAFF
TRBV6-2/TRBV6-3,NA,once,CASSYFGLLAKNIQYF
TRBV5-4,NA,NA,CASSHPGGRGQETQYF
TRBV5-1,NA,NA,CASSLVGDPYNEQFF
TRBV5-6,NA,NA,CASSLYRANMNTEAFF
TRBV10-3,NA,NA,CAISQGLQNYGYTF
TRBV3-1/TRBV3-2,TRBD2,NA,CASSQTGLGGLAGANTGELFF
TRBV27,NA,NA,CASSSLGGGPDTQYF
TRBV10-3,NA,once,CAIPGRVTGELFF
TRBV5-1,TRBD1,NA,CASSLASWNRGIWNTEAFF
TRBV6-6,NA,NA,CASSYSGYDEKLFF
TRBV6-2/TRBV6-3,NA,few,CASSYGGTQYF
TRBV3-1/TRBV3-2,TRBD2,NA,CASSAGAGVRYF
TRBV18,NA,NA,CASSPTDSMNTEAFF
TRBV24-1,TRBD2,NA,CATGQGSGRHPPLVQFF
TRBV7-6,TRBD2,once,CASSPRLAGGYNEQFF
TRBV7-2,TRBD1,NA,CASSQRQGGGYTF
TRBV19,TRBD2,NA,CASSKLADPYNEQFF
TRBV11-2,NA,NA,CASSLGGYGYTF
TRBV2,NA,NA,CAVQMNTEAFF
TRBV9,NA,NA,CASSQGGIEQYF
TRBV7-2,NA,NA,CASSRGLVANYGYTF
TRBV15,NA,NA,CATSSPSSGNTIYF
TRBV7-2,TRBD2,NA,CASSLAQGSGGADTQYF
TRBV5-8,NA,NA,CASSLIGERYNQPQHF
TRBV6-5,NA,NA,CASSYGTEAFF
TRBV7-9,TRBD1,once,CASSFTRRGMNTEAFF
TRBV6-5,NA,NA,CASTGRGSYNEQFF